The T cell receptor beta chain described here comes from a study of shared clonotypes between healthy human individuals. The germline V gene encodes CDR1 GTSNPN and CDR2 SVGIG (reference sequence). V lost 3 bases, J lost 2 bases, and 11 bases lay in between. This CDR3 has 13 residues. Using immunoSEQ multiplex PCR, the repertoire was profiled, and TCRdb retains in-frame clones only, with some absent. The table records roughly 2 million clones, 90% to 97% of them present only once. The chain combines TRBV30 with TRBJ2-7; D not resolved. The sample was naive CD4+ T cells sorted from blood. Regarding subset: CD45RA+ positively selected. The source of this sequence is a man younger than 30 in good health. Here the CDR3 DNA reads TGTGCCTGGAGGACCAACTGGGCCTACGAGCAGTACTTC. Translated: CAWRTNWAYEQYF. Variable domain in full (rest from reference TRBV30 and TRBJ2-7): SQTIHQWPATLVQPVGSPLSLECTVEGTSNPNLYWYRQAAGRGLQLLFYSVGIGQISSEVPQNLSASRPQDRQFILSSKKLLLSDSGFYLCAWRTNWAYEQYFGPGTRLTVT.